Below, 28 T cell receptor beta chains from the same sample are listed, as sequenced in a study of blood T cell repertoires in COVID-19. Only in-frame clones appear in the TCRdb table, and some are missing; sequencing was by immunoSEQ multiplex PCR. This sample has some 72,000 clones, with roughly 91% found just once. Input material: peripheral blood. These receptors came from a man aged 60-69 years with acute or convalescent COVID-19.

CDR3: CASSLAGDRGIYGYTF. The CDR3 DNA sequence: TGTGCCAGCAGCTTAGCAGGGGACAGGGGGATTTATGGCTACACCTTC. The chain has TRBV7-2 and TRBJ1-2, with 11 bases identical to TRBD1. This CDR3 is 16 amino acids long. After removal of 0 bases from V and 5 bases from J, the junction contained 5 bases not matched to a gene. Germline CDR1 reads SGHTA; CDR2 reads FQGNSA. Together with reference TRBV7-2 and TRBJ1-2, the CDR3 gives the full variable domain: GAGVSQSPSNKVTEKGKDVELRCDPISGHTALYWYRQSLGQGLEFLIYFQGNSAPDKSGLPSDRFSAERTGGSVSTLTIQRTQQEDSAVYLCASSLAGDRGIYGYTFGSGTRLTVV.

This chain uses TRBV27 with TRBJ2-1; 9 bases are a match to TRBD2. Germline V gene sequence: CDR1 MNHEY, CDR2 SMNVEV (reference sequence). The CDR3 is 16 amino acids. V shed 2 bases, J shed 3 bases, and the junction held 5 bases outside the gene matches. The CDR3 nucleotides read TGTGCCAGCAGTTTAAATAGCGGGAGCCGCTACAATGAGCAGTTCTTC. This translates into CASSLNSGSRYNEQFF.

The chain recombines TRBV3-1 (or the pseudogene TRBV3-2) with TRBJ1-5; 9 nucleotides match TRBD1. The CDR3 totals 16 residues. After removal of 3 bases from V and 4 bases from J, the junction contained 7 bases not matched to a gene. Germline-derived CDR1 and CDR2 are LGHDT and YNNKEL (reference sequence). The CDR3 protein is CASSHGDRVGNQPQHF. The DNA for the CDR3 is TGTGCCAGCAGCCATGGGGACAGGGTGGGGAATCAGCCCCAGCATTTT.

This clone is medium-sized in the sample. The chain is built from TRBV9 and TRBJ2-7, with a possible D match to TRBD2 (5 bases). The CDR3 consists of 16 residues. Germline CDR1 is SGDLS and CDR2 is YYNGEE. Trimming removed 4 bases from V and 0 bases from J, with 17 bases in between. As DNA, the CDR3 is TGTGCCAGCAGCCCCTACACCTTAGCGAGCTCCTACGAGCAGTACTTC. Translation: CASSPYTLASSYEQYF.

This clone showed up just once. The rearrangement links TRBV21-1 to TRBJ1-5; the D call TRBD1 from the table was never checked on the DNA. TRBV21-1 is assigned pseudogene status. The CDR3 is 20 residues long. CDR3 amino acids: CASSKVGVRTGDFSSQPQHF. The DNA for the CDR3 is TGTGCCAGCAGCAAAGTGGGGGTAAGGACAGGGGACTTTTCCAGCCAGCCCCAGCATTTT.

About this clone: An end of the junction does not agree with germline; a read error may underlie this. The chain employs TRBV27 and TRBJ1-5, with D tentatively TRBD1 (6 bases). Germline loops: CDR1 MNHEY, CDR2 SMNVEV (reference sequence). The CDR3 is 15 amino acids. CDR3 residues: CAGSPQTGFNQPQHF. CDR3 coding DNA: TGTGCCGGCAGTCCACAGACAGGTTTCAATCAGCCCCAGCATTTT.

This chain joins TRBV2 and TRBJ2-7; the match to TRBD1 covers 10 bases. Germline CDR1 and CDR2: SNHLY and FYNNEI. The V and J ends lost 6 bases and 4 bases, in that order; junction bases with no gene match: 18. This CDR3 has 18 amino acids. The CDR3 here is CASSSRLHTRDRGYEQYF. CDR3 DNA sequence: TGTGCCAGCAGCTCGAGACTCCATACCCGGGACAGGGGATACGAGCAGTACTTC. The full variable domain, completed using reference TRBV2 and TRBJ2-7, is EPEVTQTPSHQVTQMGQEVILRCVPISNHLYFYWYRQILGQKVEFLVSFYNNEISEKSEIFDDQFSVERPDGSNFTLKIRSTKLEDSAMYFCASSSRLHTRDRGYEQYFGPGTRLTVT.

The genes are TRBV12-5 and TRBJ2-7; TRBD1 matches 12 bases. This CDR3 comprises 16 residues. The germline V gene has CDR1 LGHNT and CDR2 FRNRAP. V gave up 9 bases and J gave up 7 bases; unmatched junction bases: 16. The CDR3 loop is CASEPGQGAISREQYF. For the CDR3, the DNA is TGTGCTAGCGAACCGGGACAGGGGGCGATCTCACGAGAGCAGTACTTC.

The chain is built from TRBV10-3 and TRBJ2-6, with D maybe TRBD1 (6 bases). CDR1 is ENHRY, CDR2 SYGVKD, per germline. The CDR3 runs to 15 residues. Trimming removed 2 bases from V and 1 base from J, with 6 bases in between. The CDR3 is CAISEGQSGANVLTF. In DNA form, the CDR3 reads TGTGCCATCAGTGAGGGACAGTCTGGGGCCAACGTCCTGACTTTC.

This chain joins TRBV5-6 and TRBJ2-5; 7 bases line up with TRBD1. Germline V CDR1 and CDR2: SGHDT, YYEEEE. V lost 4 bases, J lost 2 bases, and 8 bases stayed unmatched. The CDR3 is made up of 15 amino acids. Here the CDR3 reads CASSLTGTAQETQYF. The CDR3 DNA reads as TGTGCCAGCAGCCTCACCGGGACAGCTCAAGAGACCCAGTACTTC.

V usage is TRBV3-1 (or the pseudogene TRBV3-2) and J usage is TRBJ1-4; TRBD1 agrees at 10 bases. V was clipped by 2 bases and J by 7 bases; unmatched bases: 4. This CDR3 has 15 residues. CDR1 is LGHDT and CDR2 is YNNKEL in the germline V gene (reference sequence). The CDR3 DNA sequence: TGTGCCAGCAGCCAAATGGGGGACAGGGGTGAAAAACTGTTTTTT. Translation: CASSQMGDRGEKLFF.

The gene calls are TRBV20-1 and TRBJ1-5; 7 bases agree with TRBD1. J lost 2 bases, V lost 3 bases, and 13 bases had no gene match. Per the germline V gene, CDR1 is DFQATT and CDR2 is SNEGSKA (reference sequence). This CDR3 is 17 amino acids long. CDR3 sequence reads: CSASKRGRSLGNQPQHF. The DNA of the CDR3 is TGCAGTGCTAGTAAGAGGGGGCGAAGTTTGGGCAATCAGCCCCAGCATTTT.

The chain employs TRBV6-5 and TRBJ1-2; D remains unclear. Trimming took 7 bases from V and 5 from J, leaving 17 bases between them. CDR1 MNHEY and CDR2 SVGAGI come from the germline V gene. The CDR3 extends over 14 amino acids. As DNA, the CDR3 is TGTGCCAGCACCAAAGGAGGCATAGGATATGGCTACACCTTC. Translating it yields CASTKGGIGYGYTF.

The genes are TRBV5-1 and TRBJ2-7; TRBD2 matches 12 bases. The CDR3 runs 15 residues. Germline V gives CDR1 SGHRS, CDR2 YFSETQ. Unmatched junction bases numbered 11, after V lost 6 bases and J lost 7 bases. CDR3 in amino acids: CASTESSGRAHEQYF. CDR3 coding DNA: TGCGCCAGCACCGAATCTAGCGGGAGGGCCCATGAGCAGTACTTC.

V is TRBV5-1 and J is TRBJ2-1; 7 bases map to TRBD1. V shed 0 bases, J shed 4 bases, and the junction held 4 bases outside the gene matches. In germline, CDR1 is SGHRS, CDR2 YFSETQ. The CDR3 consists of 15 residues. The CDR3 sequence is CASSLAGTAYNEQFF. The CDR3 nucleotides read TGCGCCAGCAGCTTGGCCGGGACAGCATACAATGAGCAGTTCTTC.

This sequence joins TRBV7-9 and TRBJ1-1, with TRBD1 matching over 8 bases. The CDR3 has 14 amino acids. Germline V gene data show CDR1 as SEHNR and CDR2 as FQNEAQ (reference sequence). With 6 bases clipped from V and 6 bases from J, the junction kept 9 bases outside the gene matches. The CDR3 DNA follows: TGTGCCAGCAGTCCTAGGGCAGGGGGCCCTGAAGCTTTCTTT. It yields the protein CASSPRAGGPEAFF.

This clone was observed once. The chain has TRBV3-1 (or the pseudogene TRBV3-2) and TRBJ2-7; the D is unclear. The CDR3 is made up of 15 amino acids. Germline CDR1 and CDR2: LGHDT and YNNKEL (reference sequence). V was trimmed by 3 bases and J by 4 bases, leaving 16 bases between them. The CDR3 DNA reads TGTGCCAGCAGCCAGAATCCCGACTCGGCATACGAGCAGTACTTC. Translated: CASSQNPDSAYEQYF.

This chain joins TRBV11-2 and TRBJ2-1; possibly TRBD2 for D (6 bases). V lost 3 bases to trimming and J lost 5 bases, with 14 bases between them. The germline V gene encodes CDR1 SGHAT and CDR2 FQNNGV. The CDR3 covers 15 residues. CDR3 protein: CASSFGQAGHNEQFF. CDR3 DNA sequence: TGTGCCAGCAGCTTCGGTCAAGCGGGCCACAATGAGCAGTTCTTC.

The J gene is TRBJ2-7, the V gene TRBV5-1; perhaps TRBD1 as D (7 bases). The V end lost 4 bases, the J end lost 4 bases, and 15 bases lay between the germline ends. The length of the CDR3 is 14 residues. Germline CDR1 reads SGHRS; CDR2 reads YFSETQ. CDR3 loop: CASSTSGGKYEQYF. CDR3 DNA: TGCGCCAGCAGCACTTCAGGGGGGAAGTACGAGCAGTACTTC. Together with reference TRBV5-1 and TRBJ2-7, the CDR3 gives the full variable domain: KAGVTQTPRYLIKTRGQQVTLSCSPISGHRSVSWYQQTPGQGLQFLFEYFSETQRNKGNFPGRFSGRQFSNSRSEMNVSTLELGDSALYLCASSTSGGKYEQYFGPGTRLTVT.

The V call is TRBV11-2, the J call TRBJ2-2; D not certain. This CDR3 region has 15 residues. The germline V gene has CDR1 SGHAT and CDR2 FQNNGV. The V end was cut by 2 bases, the J end by 3 bases, with 10 bases between. CDR3 sequence: CASSLSQAYTGELFF. Here the CDR3 DNA reads TGTGCCAGCAGCTTATCCCAGGCGTACACCGGGGAGCTGTTTTTT. The whole variable domain, remainder taken from reference TRBV11-2 and TRBJ2-2, is EAGVAQSPRYKIIEKRQSVAFWCNPISGHATLYWYQQILGQGPKLLIQFQNNGVVDDSQLPKDRFSAERLKGVDSTLKIQPAKLEDSAVYLCASSLSQAYTGELFFGEGSRLTVL.

The J gene is TRBJ2-2, the V gene TRBV7-3, with D maybe TRBD1 (6 bases). The V and J ends lost 1 base and 3 bases respectively, with 12 bases between them. Germline loops: CDR1 SGHTA, CDR2 FQGTGA. The CDR3 length is 16 residues. CDR3 region: CASSLIGGPDTGELFF. The CDR3 DNA reads TGTGCCAGCAGCTTAATTGGGGGCCCGGACACCGGGGAGCTGTTTTTT.

This clone was found once. This chain uses TRBV5-6 with TRBJ2-3; D possibly corresponds to TRBD2 (5 bases). Germline V gene data show CDR1 as SGHDT and CDR2 as YYEEEE. The CDR3 contains 18 residues. The V and J ends lost 6 bases and 3 bases respectively, with 26 bases between them. The CDR3 here is CASTRSGPGRSFTDTQYF. In DNA, the CDR3 is TGTGCCAGCACCAGGAGCGGTCCAGGCCGTAGCTTTACAGATACGCAGTATTTT. Full variable domain (rest looked up from reference TRBV5-6 and TRBJ2-3): DAGVTQSPTHLIKTRGQQVTLRCSPKSGHDTVSWYQQALGQGPQFIFQYYEEEERQRGNFPDRFSGHQFPNYSSELNVNALLLGDSALYLCASTRSGPGRSFTDTQYFGPGTRLTVL.

The chain carries TRBV6-5 and TRBJ1-1, with TRBD1 as a possible D gene (5 bases). The germline V gene has CDR1 MNHEY and CDR2 SVGAGI. This CDR3 is 11 amino acids long. The V and J ends lost 7 bases and 11 bases respectively, with 14 bases between them. CDR3 sequence (DNA): TGTGCCAGCATCCAAAGGGGTGAGGCTTTCTTT. Protein product: CASIQRGEAFF.

V gene TRBV6-5 combines with J gene TRBJ1-5, with D perhaps matching TRBD1 (6 bases). V was cut by 6 bases and J by 2 bases, with 14 bases left in between. There are 15 residues in the CDR3. The germline V gene has CDR1 MNHEY and CDR2 SVGAGI. Here the CDR3 DNA reads TGTGCCAGCAGGGACCGGACAGTCCGCAATCAGCCCCAGCATTTT. Translating gives CASRDRTVRNQPQHF.

V and J are TRBV19 and TRBJ1-1; no firm D call. V was cut by 2 bases and J by 0 bases, with 7 bases left in between. Looked up from germline, CDR1 is LNHDA and CDR2 is SQIVND (reference sequence). The CDR3 extends over 14 amino acids. CDR3 coding DNA: TGTGCCAGTAGTATAAGACTGGTGAACACTGAAGCTTTCTTT. Its protein product is CASSIRLVNTEAFF.

The chain uses TRBV5-4 and TRBJ1-1, with 7 bases lining up with TRBD1. This CDR3 has 15 amino acids. The trim removed 0 bases at V and 1 base at J, leaving 3 bases unmatched. Germline V gene data show CDR1 as SGHNT and CDR2 as YYREEE (reference sequence). The CDR3 sequence: CASSLGQGENTEAFF. The CDR3 DNA sequence: TGTGCCAGCAGCTTGGGACAGGGAGAGAACACTGAAGCTTTCTTT.

Only a few counts were recorded for this clone. This sequence joins TRBV12-3 or TRBV12-4 and TRBJ1-2, with D unclear. V gave up 7 bases and J gave up 8 bases, with 11 bases separating them. CDR3 size: 11 residues. The CDR3 coding sequence is TGTGCCAGCACCTCGATTGGCGGCTACACCTTC. Translated, it gives CASTSIGGYTF.

The rearrangement joins TRBV5-1 to TRBJ2-2, with 10 bases aligning to TRBD2. CDR1 and CDR2 from the germline V gene are SGHRS and YFSETQ. V was pared by 4 bases and J by 6 bases, with 6 bases of the junction left unmatched. The CDR3 runs 15 residues. This CDR3 reads CASSAGTSVAGELFF. The CDR3 region has the DNA TGCGCCAGCAGCGCCGGGACTAGCGTCGCCGGGGAGCTGTTTTTT.